There are many counts of the clone carrying this T cell receptor (beta chain). Its antigen is currently unknown. The data derive from a study of T cell repertoires in cytomegalovirus infection. Study in general: Indications of both CMV infection and matching HLA type were provided by public TCR beta signatures.

Study-wide points: HLA-C-restricted TCR beta clonotypes specific for CMV led the ex vivo response. Summed frequency of public TCR beta families distinguished CMV carriers with the relevant HLA.

This CDR3 is 14 amino acids long. CDR1 and CDR2 (germline): SGHTA, FQGNSA. V shed 2 bases and J shed 3 bases, with 11 bases lying between them. TCRdb called the reads again in MiXCR, with one record for every CDR3 protein. The table has some 300,000 distinct CDR3 sequences, about a sixth seen once; the top ten hold about 11%. The chain is built from TRBV7-2 and TRBJ2-7; TRBD1 or TRBD2 may be the D gene (5 bases each). The sequencing input was PBMCs. The TCR was taken from a human donor in good health (CMV status not recorded). Some clones in this sample may be carry-over from other donors' samples. As DNA, the CDR3 is TGTGCCAGCAGCTTACAGGGACGGGGCTACGAGCAGTACTTC. Translation: CASSLQGRGYEQYF.